This T cell receptor (beta chain) was captured by sequencing in a study of shared clonotypes between healthy human individuals (TCRdb year 2020). With respect to the entire study: A couple of women and three men aged 18 to 49 years were included in the cohort. Per donor, three plates each were used for CD4 naive and CD4 memory, two for CD8 naive, and one for CD8 memory. To estimate repertoire size and how much clonotype sharing occurs between individuals, the study deeply sequenced the blood TCR repertoires of roughly 5 healthy adults. Libraries were prepared and TCR repertoires were sequenced by different laboratories using diverse techniques, in order to increase sequencing depth and limit assay-specific biases. Between about 0.8 and 8.9 billion PBMCs per donor were obtained by leukapheresis. The paper as a whole reports these results and caveats: About 5% of naive CD4, 3.5% of naive CD8, approximately 2% of memory CD4, and roughly 0.4% of memory CD8 clonotypes were shared across several donors. Larger estimated clonotype richness was generally found for naive subsets than for memory subsets. Pairwise subsampling led to the expectation that sequencing depth would affect the degree of clonotype sharing among donors. Higher generation probabilities were observed for clonotypes shared by all four sorted-subset donors than for non-shared clonotypes. Because the study included a small number of donors, the genetic and exposure-history diversity represented was limited. Incomplete sequencing was indicated by rarefaction of sorted-subset datasets, despite the large sequencing depth. Sampling was restricted to blood, and TCR repertoires in tissues likely differ from the TCR repertoires found in blood.

Using the deep immunoSEQ assay, multiplex PCR amplified TCR CDR3 regions from genomic DNA. For each cell subset, the extracted genomic DNA was distributed evenly across all wells of several immunoSEQ 96-well plates, and each plate served as one replicate. Each replicate PCR for sorted subsets received about 220 ng genomic DNA, equal to about 30,000 T cell genomes. The purified libraries were quantified using a Qubit 3.0 fluorometer, sized with a Bioanalyzer 2100, and then quantified again using the KAPA Library Quantification kit. A separate single-read 150-cycle Illumina NextSeq 550 flow cell was used to sequence each immunoSEQ 96-well plate. Regarding the original processing steps: The immunoSEQ output contained only junctional sequences without quality scores, so filtering could not match that applied to full-length reads. To assign V/J genes and CDR3, sequences were annotated using PyIR, a Python wrapper for IgBLAST v1.9, with IMGT germline references. Reads were removed for weak V/J assignments (E-value above 1e-6), missing CDR3, stop codons, out-of-frame junctions, or ambiguous translated residues. V3J clonotypes were defined as sequences sharing the same inferred V gene, J gene, and CDR3 amino acid sequence. Percentage overlap between repertoires was computed as shared unique clonotypes divided by the size of the smaller repertoire. RTK rarefaction, the Chao1 estimator, and Recon v2.1 estimates of unobserved clonotypes were used to assess repertoire richness. Generation probabilities were computed with OLGA for all TCRbeta clonotypes obtained by the gDNA method from four donors. What TCRdb holds here is the immuneACCESS table cut down to in-frame rearrangements. Part of the clones is not present; checked against another copy, under half of the missing clones reflect an unresolved V gene, and the others are unexplained. The DNA gave D and trimming, while V, J and clone size come from that table. This sample lists about 2.1 million clones; 80% to 95% were detected once. In total, the top ten clones hold more than 1.5% of the sample.

CD8 naive samples were CD45RO-negative cells positively selected for CCR7, giving a CD45RA+CCR7+ population that excluded TemRA cells. Donors were healthy HIV-negative adults with no recently reported acute infections or vaccinations. Only Caucasian adults living in Nashville, Tennessee, USA were represented among the donors. Blood was obtained by leukapheresis, after which PBMCs were separated by Ficoll-Histopaque density gradient centrifugation and cryopreserved in liquid nitrogen vapor phase. Analytical flow cytometry was used to check the purity and quantity of every magnetically sorted T cell population. Genomic DNA was isolated from every sorted fraction and measured by UV absorbance on a Nanodrop 2000c. CDR1 and CDR2 were assigned from the germline V gene as SNHLY and FYNNEI. The V end gives up 6 bases and the J end 4 bases, leaving 5 bases in the junction not matched to a gene. From the cysteine through the phenylalanine, the CDR3 covers 14 amino acids. Here the CDR3 DNA is all that survives: 42 bases in frame from base 1.

Note on this clone: Its specific antigen is unknown. No base-level quality is on record; no much larger clone is a single base apart.

This receptor chain uses TRBV2 and TRBJ2-5; the junction holds 10 bases that match TRBD1. This clonotype was obtained from a man in his late teens or twenties in good health. Some clones in this sample may be carry-over from other donors' samples. Sequences were obtained from naive CD8+ T cells from PBMCs. This specimen's cell subset or site label, interpreted: CD45RA+CCR7+. The sequenced DNA is TGTGCCAGCAGACTTGACAGGGGGCGAGAGACCCAGTACTTC. It specifies CASRLDRGRETQYF.